These 32 T cell receptor beta chains were all obtained from the same sample, sequenced in a study of graft-versus-host responses after intestinal transplantation. Assay: immunoSEQ multiplex PCR; the TCRdb copy retains only in-frame clones and omits some. The data contain tens of thousands of clones, 84% of them seen just once; the ten biggest clones take up 0.35% to 0.4%. These TCRs' antigens remain unknown. Sequenced here: unstimulated CD4+ T cells sorted from spleen or lymph node cells, sampled before transplant. The source is a human donor who was the organ donor for an intestinal transplant.

This chain links TRBV28 with TRBJ1-2; possible D gene TRBD1, 5 bases. The germline V and J ends were trimmed by 6 bases and 2 bases, with 13 bases remaining between them. CDR3 length: 14 residues. Germline CDR1 MDHEN, CDR2 SYDVKM. Here the CDR3 DNA reads TGTGCCAGCAGGGGTGGACACGGAAACTATGGCTACACCTTC. Translating gives CASRGGHGNYGYTF.

The chain uses TRBV29-1 and TRBJ2-3, with D unclear. Trimming left V 1 base short and J 3 bases short, with 2 bases between. The CDR3 has 11 amino acids. Germline V CDR1 and CDR2: SQVTM, ANQGSEA. CDR3 protein: CSVEATDTQYF. As DNA, the CDR3 is TGCAGCGTTGAAGCAACAGATACGCAGTATTTT.

This chain links TRBV27 with TRBJ2-1, with a possible D match to TRBD2 (5 bases). CDR3 length: 16 amino acids. Germline CDR1 reads MNHEY; CDR2 reads SMNVEV (reference sequence). V was shortened by 0 bases and J by 4 bases, with 13 bases between the two germline ends. This chain's CDR3 is CASSLSNGLRYNEQFF. CDR3 bases: TGTGCCAGCAGTTTATCGAACGGACTTAGATACAATGAGCAGTTCTTC.

The CDR3 is CASSLQGAGANVLTF. The CDR3 region has the DNA TGTGCCAGCTCACTACAGGGGGCCGGGGCCAACGTCCTGACTTTC. The chain links TRBV18 to TRBJ2-6; the match to TRBD1 covers 9 bases. With V trimmed by 4 bases and J by 4 bases, 2 bases remained unmatched. The CDR3 consists of 15 residues. The V gene's germline CDR1 is KGHSH and CDR2 LQKENI. The variable domain in full, completed from reference TRBV18 and TRBJ2-6, reads NAGVMQNPRHLVRRRGQEARLRCSPMKGHSHVYWYRQLPEEGLKFMVYLQKENIIDESGMPKERFSAEFPKEGPSILRIQQVVRGDSAAYFCASSLQGAGANVLTFGAGSRLTVL.

This chain connects TRBV7-2 to TRBJ2-5; 8 nucleotides line up with TRBD1. V lost 3 bases to trimming and J lost 3 bases; unmatched junction nucleotides: 9. CDR1 is SGHTA and CDR2 is FQGNSA in the germline V gene. The CDR3 covers 16 residues. CDR3 in amino acids: CASSLSLRGPKETQYF. The CDR3 coding sequence is TGTGCCAGCAGCTTGTCCCTCAGGGGGCCGAAAGAGACCCAGTACTTC.

The chain carries TRBV5-4 and TRBJ2-3, with D possibly TRBD2 on 6 matching bases. V was pared by 4 bases and J by 1 base, with 13 bases between. The CDR3 totals 15 residues. Germline lookup yields CDR1 SGHNT and CDR2 YYREEE (reference sequence). The CDR3 DNA is TGTGCCAGCAGCAGGGACTCTGCCCGCACAGATACGCAGTATTTT. This codes for CASSRDSARTDTQYF.

The J gene is TRBJ1-1, the V gene TRBV19, with D uncertain. The V and J ends lost 1 base and 5 bases respectively, with 8 bases between them. This CDR3 comprises 13 residues. Looked up from germline, CDR1 is LNHDA and CDR2 is SQIVND (reference sequence). The CDR3 coding sequence is TGTGCCAGTAGTATAGTTCGGGAGACTGAAGCTTTCTTT. Protein sequence: CASSIVRETEAFF.

The rearrangement joins TRBV2 to TRBJ1-2, with a weak D call TRBD1 (5 bases). The CDR3 covers 16 residues. Trimming pared 2 bases from V and 4 bases from J, leaving 17 bases between. Looked up from germline, CDR1 is SNHLY and CDR2 is FYNNEI. CDR3 bases: TGTGCCAGCAGTGAACCGGAGACGGTCAGGGTCTATGGCTACACCTTC. Translation: CASSEPETVRVYGYTF.

CDR3 sequence reads: CASSPSSGGGSPLHF. CDR3 sequence (DNA): TGTGCCAGCTCACCTTCTTCAGGGGGCGGATCACCCCTCCACTTT. The J gene is TRBJ1-6, the V gene TRBV18; 8 nucleotides match TRBD1. The CDR3 has 15 residues. Trimming removed 3 bases from V and 10 bases from J; junction bases left unmatched: 8. From germline, CDR1 is KGHSH and CDR2 LQKENI.

This clone showed up just a few times. The gene calls are TRBV7-2 and TRBJ2-2; TRBD2 agrees at 9 bases. Unmatched junction bases numbered 10, after V lost 5 bases and J lost 6 bases. The CDR3 runs 16 residues. Germline V gene data show CDR1 as SGHTA and CDR2 as FQGNSA. The CDR3 sequence is CASSRFSGGRAGELFF. Here the CDR3 DNA reads TGTGCCAGCAGCCGATTTAGCGGGGGAAGAGCCGGGGAGCTGTTTTTT.

CDR3 region: CATSRSGVTGELFF. The CDR3 nucleotides read TGTGCCACCAGCAGGTCAGGTGTTACCGGGGAGCTGTTTTTT. This chain links TRBV15 with TRBJ2-2, with D uncertain. Between the trimmed V and J ends, which lost 3 bases and 5 bases, there was a span of 10 bases. CDR1 and CDR2 (germline): LNHNV, YYDKDF (reference sequence). This CDR3 comprises 14 residues.

This clone came up once. The chain couples TRBV6-5 to TRBJ1-1; a possible D gene is TRBD1 (6 bases). CDR3 length equals 14 residues. Deletions cut 0 bases from V and 9 bases from J, with 14 bases between. The germline V gene encodes CDR1 MNHEY and CDR2 SVGAGI. The CDR3 is CASSYSGTYGKAFF. In nucleotides, the CDR3 is TGTGCCAGCAGTTACTCGGGGACATATGGGAAAGCTTTCTTT.

Here the CDR3 reads CASSQAGGQGGNQPQHF. DNA of the CDR3: TGTGCCAGCAGCCAAGCTGGGGGACAGGGGGGCAATCAGCCCCAGCATTTT. The chain combines TRBV4-2 with TRBJ1-5, with 11 bases that match TRBD1. Trimming at V came to 1 base and at J to 2 bases, leaving 4 bases not matched to a gene. Germline V gene data show CDR1 as LGHNA and CDR2 as YNFKEQ. The CDR3 is made up of 17 amino acids.

The rearrangement links TRBV2 to TRBJ2-3; 12 bases map to TRBD2. CDR1 is SNHLY and CDR2 is FYNNEI in the germline V gene. With 6 bases clipped from V and 3 bases from J, the junction kept 1 base outside the gene matches. The CDR3 consists of 14 residues. The CDR3 loop is CASRGTSGTDTQYF. DNA for the CDR3: TGTGCCAGCAGGGGGACTAGCGGGACAGATACGCAGTATTTT.

This sequence joins TRBV9 and TRBJ2-3, with TRBD1 matching over 8 bases. The length of the CDR3 is 17 residues. The V segment lost 4 bases and the J segment 4 bases; nucleotides outside the gene matches: 14. CDR1 is SGDLS and CDR2 is YYNGEE in the germline V gene. The CDR3 DNA reads as TGTGCCAGCAGCCCCCGGACAGGGACAATACCCCCAGATACGCAGTATTTT. Residues: CASSPRTGTIPPDTQYF.

The V call is TRBV6-1, the J call TRBJ2-3; D ambiguous. The CDR3 is 15 residues long. CDR1 is MNHNS, CDR2 SASEGT, per germline. V lost 4 bases, J lost 4 bases, and 15 bases lay in between. The DNA of the CDR3 is TGTGCCAGCAGTGGGCAGGTTGGCGCGTCAGATACGCAGTATTTT. Its translation: CASSGQVGASDTQYF.

The rearrangement uses TRBV27 and TRBJ2-3; 11 positions match TRBD2. This CDR3 is 16 amino acids long. Germline trimming cut 5 bases from V and 4 bases from J; bases unmatched to any gene: 8. Germline V lookup: CDR1 MNHEY, CDR2 SMNVEV (reference sequence). The CDR3: CASSQDSGGGADTQYF. Here the CDR3 DNA reads TGTGCCAGCAGTCAAGATAGCGGGGGGGGCGCAGATACGCAGTATTTT.

J is TRBJ2-3 and V is TRBV28, with 8 bases identical to TRBD2. The CDR3 runs 15 residues. The germline CDR1 and CDR2 sequences are MDHEN and SYDVKM. Losses at the gene ends were 3 bases for V and 1 base for J; bases not matched to a gene: 3. The CDR3 loop reads CASSFRRGGTDTQYF. The CDR3 DNA reads as TGTGCCAGCAGTTTCAGGCGGGGGGGCACAGATACGCAGTATTTT.

The genes are TRBV2 and TRBJ2-7, with D possibly matching TRBD2 (7 bases). V was pared by 6 bases and J by 2 bases, with 8 bases between. Germline V gene data show CDR1 as SNHLY and CDR2 as FYNNEI. This CDR3 comprises 12 residues. In DNA form, the CDR3 reads TGTGCCAGCAGGGGGGGGCCCTACGAGCAGTACGTC. Translation gives CASRGGPYEQYV.

This clone was recorded a few times. V usage is TRBV19 and J usage is TRBJ1-2; the D is unclear. Trimming shortened V by 3 bases and J by 8 bases, and 16 bases separated the two germline ends. This CDR3 has 14 amino acids. The germline gives CDR1 LNHDA, CDR2 SQIVND (reference sequence). The CDR3 protein is CASSMLPAGRGYTF. The CDR3 coding sequence is TGTGCCAGTAGTATGCTCCCGGCCGGGAGGGGCTACACCTTC.

The V gene is TRBV9, the J gene TRBJ1-3, with D possibly matching TRBD1 (6 bases). CDR1 SGDLS and CDR2 YYNGEE come from the germline V gene. The V end lost 5 bases, the J end lost 0 bases, and 12 bases lay between the germline ends. The CDR3 extends over 15 amino acids. CDR3: CASSPTGSSGNTIYF. The CDR3 DNA follows: TGTGCCAGCAGTCCTACAGGGAGCTCTGGAAACACCATATATTTT.

The rearrangement joins TRBV2 to TRBJ1-1; 11 nucleotides line up with TRBD1. This CDR3 contains 14 residues. The junction had 6 bases not matched to a gene; V was cut back by 7 bases and J by 5 bases. The germline V gene has CDR1 SNHLY and CDR2 FYNNEI. The CDR3 DNA sequence: TGTGCCAGCACCCCCGGGACAGGGGGGACTGAAGCTTTCTTT. It yields the protein CASTPGTGGTEAFF. Together with reference TRBV2 and TRBJ1-1, the CDR3 gives the full variable domain: EPEVTQTPSHQVTQMGQEVILRCVPISNHLYFYWYRQILGQKVEFLVSFYNNEISEKSEIFDDQFSVERPDGSNFTLKIRSTKLEDSAMYFCASTPGTGGTEAFFGQGTRLTVV.

This sequence joins TRBV28 and TRBJ2-1, with a possible D match to TRBD1 (6 bases). CDR3 length: 15 amino acids. Trimming pared 3 bases from V and 2 bases from J, leaving 11 bases between. Germline V CDR1 and CDR2: MDHEN, SYDVKM. Written as DNA, the CDR3 is TGTGCCAGCAGTTTTCAGGGGAGACCCTACAATGAGCAGTTCTTC. It is translated as CASSFQGRPYNEQFF.

The chain combines TRBV28 with TRBJ1-4; TRBD1 might be the D (6 bases). Germline V gene lookup returns CDR1 MDHEN and CDR2 SYDVKM. The CDR3 is 17 residues long. Trimming left V 8 bases short and J 4 bases short, with 23 bases between. Here the CDR3 DNA reads TGTGCCAGCGGGTCGCCCTGGACAGCAGAGTATAATGAAAAACTGTTTTTT. This gives the protein CASGSPWTAEYNEKLFF.

J is TRBJ2-5 and V is TRBV9, with TRBD2 as a possible D gene (5 bases). The CDR3 is 16 residues long. Germline CDR1 is SGDLS and CDR2 is YYNGEE. V was shortened by 0 bases and J by 5 bases, with 17 bases between the two germline ends. The CDR3 sequence is CASSVVPLGPGETQYF. The CDR3 nucleotides read TGTGCCAGCAGCGTAGTACCACTAGGGCCAGGCGAGACCCAGTACTTC.

This clone was observed a few times. The J gene is TRBJ1-4, the V gene TRBV7-9; 7 bases line up with TRBD1. The CDR3 is 14 amino acids. Unmatched junction bases numbered 9, after V lost 6 bases and J lost 8 bases. Germline V gene data show CDR1 as SEHNR and CDR2 as FQNEAQ (reference sequence). CDR3 residues: CASSRTGALEKLFF. CDR3 coding DNA: TGTGCCAGCAGTCGTACAGGGGCCTTGGAAAAACTGTTTTTT.

V usage is TRBV10-1 and J usage is TRBJ2-3, with 8 positions matching TRBD1. This CDR3 has 16 amino acids. Germline V gives CDR1 WNHNN, CDR2 SYGVQD (reference sequence). With 0 bases clipped from V and 3 bases from J, the junction kept 5 bases outside the gene matches. CDR3 amino acids: CASSESGQGPTDTQYF. CDR3 bases: TGCGCCAGCAGTGAGTCCGGACAGGGCCCGACAGATACGCAGTATTTT.

This chain connects TRBV30 to TRBJ1-6; D call uncertain. Germline CDR1 reads GTSNPN; CDR2 reads SVGIG (reference sequence). The V end was cut by 8 bases, the J end by 10 bases, with 9 bases between. This CDR3 is 10 amino acids long. CDR3 in amino acids: CAVGWSPLHF. The CDR3, as DNA: TGTGCCGTCGGTTGGTCACCCCTCCACTTT.

This chain connects TRBV29-1 to TRBJ1-2, with TRBD1 matching over 7 bases. V lost 3 bases and J lost 2; bases outside the gene matches: 3. The CDR3 covers 13 residues. Germline values: CDR1 SQVTM, CDR2 ANQGSEA. CDR3 in DNA: TGCAGCGTTGATCTAGGGGGCAACTATGGCTACACCTTC. It specifies CSVDLGGNYGYTF.

This chain links TRBV27 with TRBJ2-1; 8 bases are a match to TRBD1. This CDR3 contains 14 residues. V shed 8 bases, J shed 0 bases, and the junction held 3 bases outside the gene matches. CDR1 is MNHEY, CDR2 SMNVEV, per germline (reference sequence). CDR3 bases: TGTGCCAGCTCTGGACAGGGCTCCTACAATGAGCAGTTCTTC. This encodes CASSGQGSYNEQFF.

V gene TRBV7-8 combines with J gene TRBJ2-7; 7 nucleotides agree with TRBD1. From germline, CDR1 is SGHVS and CDR2 FQNEAQ. The J segment lost 5 bases and the V segment lost 1 base, leaving 2 bases of the junction unmatched. The CDR3 totals 13 residues. Here the CDR3 DNA reads TGTGCCAGCAGCTTAGTCCAGGGGGACGAGCAGTACGTC. It is translated as CASSLVQGDEQYV.

The chain couples TRBV6-5 to TRBJ1-5; D perhaps matches TRBD1 (5 bases). The V gene's germline CDR1 is MNHEY and CDR2 SVGAGI. This CDR3 spans 15 amino acids. With 10 bases removed from V and 0 bases from J, the gap between germline ends came to 16 bases. DNA of the CDR3: TGTGCCACCGGGGGATCCAGCTATAGCAATCAGCCCCAGCATTTT. Translated, it gives CATGGSSYSNQPQHF.